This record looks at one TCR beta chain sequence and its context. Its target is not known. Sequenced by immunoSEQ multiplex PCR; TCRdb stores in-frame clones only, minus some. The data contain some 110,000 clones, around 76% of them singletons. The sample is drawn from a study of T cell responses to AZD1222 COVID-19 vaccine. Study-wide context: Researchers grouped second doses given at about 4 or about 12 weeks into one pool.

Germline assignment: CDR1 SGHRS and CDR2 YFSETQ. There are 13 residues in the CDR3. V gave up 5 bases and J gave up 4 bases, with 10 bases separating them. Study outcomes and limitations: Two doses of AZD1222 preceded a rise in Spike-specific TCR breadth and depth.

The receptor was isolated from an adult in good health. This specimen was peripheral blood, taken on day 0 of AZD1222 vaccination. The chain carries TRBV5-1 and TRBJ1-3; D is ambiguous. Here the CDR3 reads CASSNEGGNTIYF. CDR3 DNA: TGCGCCAGCAGTAACGAGGGAGGAAACACCATATATTTT.